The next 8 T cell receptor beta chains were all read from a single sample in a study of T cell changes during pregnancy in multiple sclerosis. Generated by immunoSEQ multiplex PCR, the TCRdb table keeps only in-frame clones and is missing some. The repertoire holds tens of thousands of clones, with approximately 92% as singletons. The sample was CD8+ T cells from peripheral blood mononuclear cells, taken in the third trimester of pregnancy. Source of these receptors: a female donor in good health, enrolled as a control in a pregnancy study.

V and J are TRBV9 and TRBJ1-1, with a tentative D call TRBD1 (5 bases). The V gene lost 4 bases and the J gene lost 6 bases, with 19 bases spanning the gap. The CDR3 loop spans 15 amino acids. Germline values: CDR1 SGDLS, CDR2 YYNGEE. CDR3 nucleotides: TGTGCCAGCAGCTTCAACCCAGGACACGAGTCTGAAGCTTTCTTT. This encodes CASSFNPGHESEAFF.

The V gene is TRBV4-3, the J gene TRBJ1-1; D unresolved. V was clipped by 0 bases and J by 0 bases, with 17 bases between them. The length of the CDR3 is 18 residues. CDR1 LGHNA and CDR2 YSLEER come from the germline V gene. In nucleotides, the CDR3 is TGCGCCAGCAGCCAAGATTCCGGCAGGAGGGTTATGAACACTGAAGCTTTCTTT. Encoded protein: CASSQDSGRRVMNTEAFF.

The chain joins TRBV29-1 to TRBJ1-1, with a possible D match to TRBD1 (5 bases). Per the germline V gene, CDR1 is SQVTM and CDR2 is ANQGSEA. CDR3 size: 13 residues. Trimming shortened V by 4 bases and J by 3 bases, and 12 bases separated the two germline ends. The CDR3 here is CSVVQALDTEAFF. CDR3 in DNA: TGCAGCGTTGTACAGGCATTGGACACTGAAGCTTTCTTT.

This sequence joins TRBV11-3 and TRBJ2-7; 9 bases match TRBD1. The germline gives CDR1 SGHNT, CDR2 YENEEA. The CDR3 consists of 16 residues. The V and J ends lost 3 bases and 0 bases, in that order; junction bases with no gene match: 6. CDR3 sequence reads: CASSFTRGQGSYEQYF. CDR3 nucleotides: TGTGCCAGCAGCTTCACGAGGGGACAGGGCTCCTACGAGCAGTACTTC.

The CDR3 protein is CASSLDSTYEQYF. The CDR3 region has the DNA TGTGCCAGCAGCCTGGACAGTACCTACGAGCAGTACTTC. The chain is built from TRBV25-1 and TRBJ2-7, with TRBD1 as a possible D gene (6 bases). V was cut by 6 bases and J by 2 bases, with 11 bases left in between. The CDR3 is 13 amino acids. Germline CDR1 reads MGHDK; CDR2 reads SYGVNS.

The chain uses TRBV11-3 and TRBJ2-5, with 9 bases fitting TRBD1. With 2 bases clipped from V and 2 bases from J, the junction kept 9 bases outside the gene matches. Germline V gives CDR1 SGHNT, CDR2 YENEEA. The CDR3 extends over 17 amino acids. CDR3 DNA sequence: TGTGCCAGCAGCTTAAGTTTTGGACAGGGGATACAAGAGACCCAGTACTTC. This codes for CASSLSFGQGIQETQYF.

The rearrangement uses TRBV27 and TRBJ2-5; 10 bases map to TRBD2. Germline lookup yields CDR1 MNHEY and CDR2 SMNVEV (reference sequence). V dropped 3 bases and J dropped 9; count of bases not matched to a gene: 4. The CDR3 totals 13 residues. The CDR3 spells CASSFASGGAQYF. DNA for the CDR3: TGTGCCAGCAGTTTTGCCAGCGGGGGGGCCCAGTACTTC.

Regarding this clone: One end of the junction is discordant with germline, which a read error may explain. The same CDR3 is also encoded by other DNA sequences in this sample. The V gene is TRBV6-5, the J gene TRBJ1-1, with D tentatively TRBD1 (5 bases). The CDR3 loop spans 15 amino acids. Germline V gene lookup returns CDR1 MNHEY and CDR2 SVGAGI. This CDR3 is CASSYLGQAGTEAFF. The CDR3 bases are TGTGCCAGCAGTTACTTGGGGCAGGCCGGCACTGAAGCCTTCTTT.